The rows below give T cell receptor beta chains drawn from one sample of a study of blood T cell repertoires in COVID-19. The data were produced by immunoSEQ multiplex PCR, yet TCRdb's version contains in-frame clones alone and is incomplete. Here the sample spans around 200,000 clones, about nine tenths being singletons. The sequenced sample was peripheral blood. All receptors derive from a man aged 50 or older with acute or convalescent COVID-19. CDR3s include the opening cysteine and the closing phenylalanine or tryptophan. A D gene is named only where the DNA matches it firmly. Not every row has a clone size; where given, it reads once, few, many or a size class.

J | V | D | size | CDR3 | DNA
TRBJ1-5 | TRBV29-1 | TRBD1 | . | CSVGQGGNQPQHF | TGCAGCGTTGGACAGGGGGGCAATCAGCCCCAGCATTTT
TRBJ1-5 | TRBV6-5 | TRBD1 | . | CASRGQNNQPQHF | TGTGCCAGCAGGGGACAGAACAATCAGCCCCAGCATTTT
TRBJ2-3 | TRBV19 | TRBD2 | once | CASSSGGDTQYF | TGTGCCAGTAGTTCGGGGGGAGATACGCAGTATTTT
TRBJ1-1 | TRBV7-9 | . | . | CASSLGTIGESFF | TGTGCCAGCAGCTTGGGTACTATTGGCGAGTCTTTCTTT
TRBJ1-2 | TRBV15 | . | . | CATSRGGRSQPRHGYTF | TGTGCCACCAGCAGAGGTGGAAGAAGCCAACCGCGGCATGGCTACACCTTC
TRBJ1-1 | TRBV5-1 | TRBD1 | . | CASSFHFPPPGQGVNGAEAFF | TGCGCCAGCAGCTTTCATTTCCCCCCCCCGGGACAGGGTGTCAACGGGGCTGAAGCTTTCTTT
TRBJ2-5 | TRBV5-1 | . | . | CASSLFGEKTQYF | TGCGCCAGCAGCTTGTTCGGGGAAAAGACCCAGTACTTC
TRBJ2-1 | TRBV5-1 | TRBD2 | . | CASSFQRGTRGLRYNEQFF | TGCGCCAGCAGCTTCCAGCGGGGGACACGCGGGTTAAGGTACAATGAGCAGTTCTTC
TRBJ1-2 | TRBV18 | TRBD1 | few | CASSPDRGFGYTF | TGTGCCAGCTCACCGGACAGGGGGTTTGGCTACACCTTC
TRBJ1-2 | TRBV9 | TRBD1 | . | CASSVPGGGYGYTF | TGTGCCAGCAGCGTACCAGGGGGCGGCTATGGCTACACCTTC
TRBJ2-1 | TRBV5-5 | . | once | CASSPVGQIMQFF | TGTGCCAGCAGCCCGGTCGGACAGATTATGCAGTTCTTC
TRBJ1-2 | TRBV27 | . | . | CASRGGGTYGYTF | TGTGCCAGCCGAGGGGGGGGCACCTATGGCTACACCTTC
TRBJ1-2 | TRBV7-9 | TRBD1 | . | CASSLARTGSVCTF | TGTGCCAGCAGCTTAGCCCGGACAGGGTCCGTGTGTACCTTC
TRBJ1-1 | TRBV6-6 | . | once | CASSYRRDTEAFF | TGTGCCAGCAGTTACAGACGGGACACTGAAGCTTTCTTT
TRBJ1-6 | TRBV7-2 | . | . | CASSLALTVHNSPLHF | TGTGCCAGCAGCTTAGCGTTGACAGTACATAATTCACCCCTCCACTTT